This entry features one TCR beta chain sequence. Which antigen it targets is not known. Base qualities are not recorded, but no much larger clone differs from it by a single base. This CDR3 is also generated by other DNA sequences in the sample. The protocol used for the library was the immunoSEQ multiplex PCR assay. The study's own analysis went as follows. A statistical classification framework was built for diagnosing cytomegalovirus status from the catalog of TCR beta chain sequences. TCRdb re-hosts the immuneACCESS table, in-frame sequences only. Its copies lack some clones; in the studies checked, an unresolved V gene accounts for under half of them, and the cause for the rest is not known. D and trimming come from the DNA, and the V and J calls and clone size come from that table. This sample is represented by under 95,000 clones; roughly 90% of them were singletons. In total, the top ten clones hold 2.1% of the sample.

This sample was included in a study of cytomegalovirus exposure and HLA in healthy donors (dated 2017 in TCRdb). General notes on the study: The 666 repertoires of the first cohort and the 120 validation repertoires were produced on the same platform, according to a later analysis. The study was designed to test whether signatures of past pathogen exposure could be identified by cataloging public T cell receptors. Besides the first cohort of approximately 670 subjects, a separate validation cohort made up of some 110 different subjects was used. The study combined high-throughput TCR immunosequencing, statistical association of individual TCRs with disease status, and machine learning to predict cytomegalovirus infection status. The investigation overall reported the following: In both the original and validation cohorts, the classifier was reported to diagnose cytomegalovirus status with high specificity and sensitivity. The study gave a list of under 200 TCR beta chains associated with cytomegalovirus. While some public TCRs were present in many individuals, most TCR sequences turned up only very rarely across donors. A few of the identified cytomegalovirus-associated TCR beta chains were confirmed in vitro to be specific for cytomegalovirus antigens. Subsequent analysis determined that TCRs grouped into clusters in the first cohort also showed a tendency toward co-occurrence across the approximately 110 validation repertoires, and 94% of cluster scores exceeded 0. According to the authors, the approach could potentially be generalized to other disease states and immunological phenotypes. All 130 or so repertoires were used to score co-occurrence in the validation cohort in a later analysis, because that analysis had no HLA typing for the cohort.

The donors belonged to the validation cohort of approximately 130 subjects, which was separate from the approximately 660-subject first cohort. Sequenced material: PBMCs. This TCR derives from a man in his thirties or forties in good health and CMV-seronegative.

The CDR3 loop reads CASRRTSGTYEQYF. The DNA sequence is as follows: TGTGCCAGCAGAAGGACTAGCGGCACCTACGAGCAGTACTTC. The chain is encoded by TRBV6-5 joined to TRBJ2-7, with 10 junctional bases fitting TRBD2. CDR1 and CDR2 are drawn from the germline V gene: MNHEY, SVGAGI. The germline V and J ends show losses of 6 bases and 2 bases respectively, and no gene match explains 4 bases of the junction. The CDR3 starts with the cysteine, ends with the phenylalanine, and has 14 residues. Of all the DNA, just the CDR3 is kept, 42 bases in frame from base 1.